This is a list of T cell receptor beta chains from one sample in a study of blood T cell repertoires in COVID-19. Clones were read by immunoSEQ multiplex PCR, and TCRdb kept only the in-frame ones, dropping some. The top ten hold roughly a tenth of the sample, which has nearly 70,000 clones, roughly four fifths seen once. The sequencing input was peripheral blood. These receptors all come from a woman older than 75 with acute or convalescent COVID-19. The CDR3 runs from the conserved cysteine through the conserved F or W. The order of the fields is clone size, D gene, J gene, V gene, CDR3 protein, CDR3 DNA. D genes are given only for firm matches. Some rows have no size entry. The others give once, few or many, or a class for an expanded clone.

- TRBD1 TRBJ1-2 TRBV7-2 CASSLRWDRGNYGYTF TGTGCCAGCAGCCTTAGGTGGGACAGGGGGAACTATGGCTACACCTTC
- TRBD1 TRBJ1-2 TRBV25-1 CASNPSPGQGADNYGYTF TGTGCCAGCAACCCCTCTCCGGGACAGGGGGCTGATAACTATGGCTACACCTTC
- TRBD2 TRBJ2-5 TRBV10-1 CASSHGTSGGQETQYF TGCGCCAGCAGCCACGGGACTAGCGGGGGCCAAGAGACCCAGTACTTC
few TRBD1 TRBJ1-5 TRBV5-6 CASSVLTGEAGEPQHF TGTGCCAGCAGCGTACTAACAGGGGAAGCTGGGGAGCCCCAGCATTTT
- TRBD1 TRBJ1-1 TRBV5-5 CASSSAGTGITEAFF TGTGCCAGCAGCTCAGCCGGGACAGGGATCACTGAAGCTTTCTTT
- - TRBJ1-2 TRBV19 CASSAQGIEGYTF TGTGCCAGTAGTGCCCAGGGAATTGAGGGCTACACCTTC
- TRBD2 TRBJ2-1 TRBV28 CASSSRQRGLSLPSSYNEQFF TGTGCCAGCAGTTCCCGCCAGCGGGGACTTTCACTGCCCAGCTCCTACAATGAGCAGTTCTTC
- TRBD2 TRBJ2-5 TRBV3-1/TRBV3-2 CASSQSLAEETQYF TGTGCCAGCAGCCAATCACTAGCGGAAGAGACCCAGTACTTC
- TRBD1 TRBJ2-7 TRBV6-1 CASSEGGRGGSYEQYF TGTGCCAGCAGTGAAGGAGGGAGAGGGGGCAGCTACGAGCAGTACTTC
- TRBD1 TRBJ2-2 TRBV6-5 CASRDRQGNTGELFF TGTGCCAGCAGAGATCGACAGGGGAACACCGGGGAGCTGTTTTTT
- - TRBJ2-1 TRBV2 CASSGSLYNEQFF TGTGCCAGCAGTGGTTCACTCTACAATGAGCAGTTCTTC
- - TRBJ1-1 TRBV28 CASRVTGVNTEAFF TGTGCCAGCAGGGTGACAGGTGTGAACACTGAAGCTTTCTTT
few - TRBJ1-2 TRBV6-6 CASSSPLAGDGYTF TGTGCCAGCAGTTCCCCGTTGGCAGGCGATGGCTACACCTTC
- - TRBJ2-7 TRBV30 CAWSEGGASYEQYF TGTGCCTGGAGTGAGGGGGGGGCCTCCTACGAGCAGTACTTC
- TRBD1 TRBJ1-1 TRBV5-4 CASSAGTVTNTEAFF TGTGCCAGCAGCGCGGGGACAGTTACGAACACTGAAGCTTTCTTT
- - TRBJ1-2 TRBV19 CASSTIEVRANYGYTF TGTGCCAGTAGTACCATTGAGGTCAGGGCCAACTATGGCTACACCTTC
once - TRBJ2-5 TRBV10-2 CASFTEAQETQYF TGCGCCAGCTTTACGGAGGCCCAAGAGACCCAGTACTTC
- - TRBJ1-2 TRBV18 CASSQQGLEYGYTF TGTGCCAGCTCACAACAAGGACTGGAGTATGGCTACACCTTC
- TRBD1 TRBJ1-2 TRBV6-1 CASSETPGDRVFGYTF TGTGCCAGCAGTGAAACCCCGGGGGACAGGGTATTTGGCTACACCTTC
once - TRBJ1-2 TRBV10-2 CASRETGFDGYTF TGCGCCAGCAGGGAAACAGGGTTCGATGGCTACACCTTC
- TRBD1 TRBJ1-2 TRBV19 CASSGDRNYGYTF TGTGCCAGTAGCGGGGACAGGAACTATGGCTACACCTTC
- - TRBJ2-7 TRBV18 CASSPDIGGSYEQYF TGTGCCAGCTCACCTGACATTGGTGGGTCCTACGAGCAGTACTTC
- - TRBJ1-5 TRBV6-5 CASLGYSNQPQHF TGTGCCAGCTTGGGCTATAGCAATCAGCCCCAGCATTTT
once TRBD1 TRBJ1-2 TRBV10-1 CASRPDRPNYGYTF TGCGCCAGCAGGCCGGACAGGCCCAACTATGGCTACACCTTC
once TRBD1 TRBJ1-2 TRBV5-4 CASRPTRTGTAGYTF TGTGCCAGCAGACCAACCCGGACAGGGACGGCAGGCTACACCTTC
- TRBD2 TRBJ2-5 TRBV7-2 CASSLVAGGGQETQYF TGTGCCAGCAGCTTAGTAGCGGGGGGGGGCCAAGAGACCCAGTACTTC
- - TRBJ2-5 TRBV7-2 CASSILVGQETQYF TGTGCCAGCAGTATCTTGGTCGGGCAAGAGACCCAGTACTTC
- - TRBJ1-2 TRBV7-2 CASSRLTGPDGYTF TGTGCCAGCAGCCGCCTCACAGGGCCCGATGGCTACACCTTC
- TRBD1 TRBJ2-7 TRBV18 CASSEGQGPYEQYF TGTGCCAGCTCAGAGGGACAGGGGCCCTACGAGCAGTACTTC
- - TRBJ2-4 TRBV4-1 CASSQDLKAGAKNIQYF TGCGCCAGCAGCCAAGATCTTAAGGCGGGGGCTAAAAACATTCAGTACTTC
- - TRBJ2-4 TRBV7-9 CASSLRENIQYF TGTGCCAGCAGCCTCCGGGAGAACATTCAGTACTTC
- - TRBJ1-5 TRBV6-1 CASSEIANQPQHF TGTGCCAGCAGTGAGATAGCAAATCAGCCCCAGCATTTT
- TRBD1 TRBJ1-2 TRBV6-5 CASSSTRTGGYGYTF TGTGCCAGCAGTTCGACCCGGACAGGGGGATATGGCTACACCTTC
- - TRBJ1-5 TRBV6-2/TRBV6-3 CASTPLWRVGQPQHF TGTGCCAGCACCCCCTTATGGAGGGTGGGCCAGCCCCAGCATTTT
- TRBD1 TRBJ2-3 TRBV6-1 CASSDRRGLGDTQYF TGTGCCAGCAGTGATCGCAGGGGGCTTGGGGATACGCAGTATTTT
- TRBD1 TRBJ1-1 TRBV29-1 CSVEENDRDAFF TGCAGCGTTGAAGAAAACGACAGGGATGCTTTCTTT
- TRBD2 TRBJ2-5 TRBV10-3 CAISERGGRETQYF TGTGCCATCAGTGAGCGGGGGGGTAGAGAGACCCAGTACTTC
- - TRBJ1-1 TRBV19 CASSIGRGMNTEAFF TGTGCCAGTAGTATAGGCAGGGGCATGAACACTGAAGCTTTCTTT
- - TRBJ1-1 TRBV19 CASSVDRNTEAFF TGTGCCAGTAGTGTCGACAGAAACACTGAAGCTTTCTTT
- TRBD2 TRBJ2-3 TRBV10-3 CAISDVLRGADTQYF TGTGCCATCAGTGATGTGTTGCGGGGGGCAGATACGCAGTATTTT
- - TRBJ1-2 TRBV19 CGARSPNYGYTF TGTGGTGCGCGGTCCCCTAACTATGGCTACACCTTC
once TRBD1 TRBJ1-4 TRBV30 CAWMTGEKLFF TGTGCCTGGATGACAGGGGAAAAACTGTTTTTT
- TRBD1 TRBJ2-1 TRBV7-9 CASSRGTGITNEQFF TGTGCCAGCAGCCGAGGGACAGGAATTACCAATGAGCAGTTCTTC
once - TRBJ2-5 TRBV5-1 CASSLAGKETQYF TGCGCCAGCAGCTTGGCGGGAAAGGAGACCCAGTACTTC
- - TRBJ2-3 TRBV6-5 CASSRADTQYF TGTGCCAGCAGCCGGGCAGATACGCAGTATTTT
- - TRBJ2-5 TRBV5-1 CASSFQPTQETQYF TGCGCCAGCAGCTTTCAACCTACCCAAGAGACCCAGTACTTC
- TRBD2 TRBJ2-1 TRBV7-8 CASSPVAGTSGGAGYNEQFF TGTGCCAGCAGCCCTGTCGCCGGGACTAGCGGGGGGGCCGGGTACAATGAGCAGTTCTTC
- TRBD1 TRBJ1-1 TRBV6-5 CASSPQGVYTEAFF TGTGCCAGCAGTCCACAGGGGGTTTACACTGAAGCTTTCTTT
- TRBD2 TRBJ2-5 TRBV4-2 CASSQEGGSGGGETQYF TGTGCCAGCAGCCAAGAAGGGGGAAGCGGGGGAGGAGAGACCCAGTACTTC
- - TRBJ1-4 TRBV27 CASSSRGATNEKLFF TGTGCCAGCAGTTCCCGGGGTGCAACTAATGAAAAACTGTTTTTT
- - TRBJ2-6 TRBV6-5 CASSPRRDGANVLTF TGTGCCAGCAGTCCGAGGAGGGACGGGGCCAACGTCCTGACTTTC
- TRBD1 TRBJ2-5 TRBV14 CASSPRTGMKLETQYF TGTGCCAGCAGCCCTAGGACAGGGATGAAATTAGAGACCCAGTACTTC
- - TRBJ1-5 TRBV6-1 CASSESWTGNQPQHF TGTGCCAGCAGTGAAAGTTGGACAGGCAATCAGCCCCAGCATTTT
- TRBD1 TRBJ1-6 TRBV5-6 CASSSGQGAYNSPLHF TGTGCCAGCAGCTCTGGACAGGGTGCCTATAATTCACCCCTCCACTTT